The 21 T cell receptor beta chains given below trace back to one sample, sequenced in a study of shared clonotypes between healthy human individuals. Sequencing was performed with immunoSEQ multiplex PCR; in TCRdb, only in-frame clones are kept and a portion is missing. Found here are 2 million to 2.5 million clones, 90% to 95% of them singletons; the top ten hold about 0.39%. Sequencing was performed on naive CD4+ T cells from PBMCs. Specified subset: CD45RA+ positively selected. The receptors come from a man between 18 and 35 years old in good health. Some clones in this sample may be carry-over from other donors' samples.

As for this clone: Different DNA sequences within this sample yield the same CDR3. This rearrangement joins TRBV4-1 to TRBJ1-2; 7 bases fit TRBD1. The V segment lost 1 base and the J segment 1 base; nucleotides outside the gene matches: 3. The CDR3 is made up of 15 amino acids. CDR1 and CDR2 from the germline V gene are MGHRA and YSYEKL. CDR3 nucleotides: TGCGCCAGCAGCCAAGGCAGACAGGGTAACTATGGCTACACCTTC. Translated, it gives CASSQGRQGNYGYTF.

The CDR3 DNA reads as TGTGCCAGCAGCCACAGGGGGTCTGGGGGCGAGCAGTACTTC. Its protein is CASSHRGSGGEQYF. This sequence joins TRBV11-3 and TRBJ2-7; 8 bases align to TRBD1. V was clipped by 5 bases and J by 6 bases; unmatched bases: 9. From germline, CDR1 is SGHNT and CDR2 YENEEA. This CDR3 spans 14 amino acids.

The rearrangement links TRBV5-4 to TRBJ2-2, with TRBD1 matching over 8 bases. Germline loops: CDR1 SGHNT, CDR2 YYREEE (reference sequence). The CDR3 is 16 amino acids. V dropped 4 bases and J dropped 6; count of bases not matched to a gene: 11. CDR3 nucleotide sequence: TGTGCCAGCAGCGACCCGGACAGGGCAAAGGCCGGGGAGCTGTTTTTT. It specifies CASSDPDRAKAGELFF.

This chain joins TRBV28 and TRBJ2-1; TRBD2 matches at 11 bases. The CDR3 is 16 amino acids. Germline V lookup: CDR1 MDHEN, CDR2 SYDVKM. After removal of 4 bases from V and 3 bases from J, the junction contained 5 bases not matched to a gene. CDR3 sequence: CASSSPGLAVYNEQFF. The CDR3 DNA reads as TGTGCCAGCAGTTCCCCGGGACTAGCGGTCTACAATGAGCAGTTCTTC.

The chain joins TRBV5-1 to TRBJ1-1; D is ambiguous. The CDR3 is 12 amino acids. V dropped 5 bases and J dropped 8 bases, with 13 bases sitting between them. The germline V gene has CDR1 SGHRS and CDR2 YFSETQ. The CDR3 loop is CASRGAYAEAFF. CDR3 bases: TGCGCCAGCAGAGGAGCGTACGCCGAAGCTTTCTTT.

This chain joins TRBV2 and TRBJ1-4, with D perhaps TRBD1 (6 bases). The V end was cut by 8 bases, the J end by 7 bases, with 17 bases between. The CDR3 sequence is 14 residues long. Germline V gives CDR1 SNHLY, CDR2 FYNNEI. The CDR3 loop is CASGGGGMSEKLFF. CDR3 nucleotide sequence: TGTGCCAGCGGCGGAGGGGGGATGAGTGAAAAACTGTTTTTT.

This rearrangement joins TRBV11-2 to TRBJ1-3, with a possible D match to TRBD1 (5 bases). V was pared by 1 base and J by 4 bases, with 14 bases between. The CDR3 totals 16 residues. The germline V gene has CDR1 SGHAT and CDR2 FQNNGV. CDR3 sequence reads: CASSLGGAGRGNTIYF. The CDR3, as DNA: TGTGCCAGCAGCTTAGGCGGGGCCGGTCGCGGAAACACCATATATTTT.

The V call is TRBV5-6, the J call TRBJ1-3; possible D gene TRBD1, 6 bases. Per germline, CDR1 SGHDT and CDR2 YYEEEE. This CDR3 has 14 amino acids. Trimming cost V 1 base and J 5 bases, with 10 bases left between them. CDR3 sequence: CASSLFGQRNTIYF. DNA of the CDR3: TGTGCCAGCAGCTTGTTTGGACAGCGAAACACCATATATTTT.

This clone was recorded only once. Here the CDR3 reads CASSDRGRGNTEAFF. The CDR3 DNA reads TGTGCCAGCAGTGACAGGGGGCGCGGGAACACTGAAGCTTTCTTT. The chain combines TRBV6-1 with TRBJ1-1, with 8 bases aligning to TRBD1. The CDR3 contains 15 residues. The junction had 4 bases not matched to a gene; V was cut back by 3 bases and J by 1 base. Germline loops: CDR1 MNHNS, CDR2 SASEGT.

This sequence joins TRBV27 and TRBJ2-5, with 16 nucleotides matching TRBD2. V shed 5 bases, J shed 1 base, and the junction held 10 bases outside the gene matches. This CDR3 contains 19 residues. Germline loops: CDR1 MNHEY, CDR2 SMNVEV (reference sequence). The CDR3 reads CASSAYPGLAGGFQETQYF. The CDR3, as DNA: TGTGCCAGCAGTGCCTACCCGGGACTAGCGGGAGGGTTCCAAGAGACCCAGTACTTC.

This chain connects TRBV28 to TRBJ1-5, with D possibly TRBD1 on 5 matching bases. The germline CDR1 and CDR2 sequences are MDHEN and SYDVKM. The CDR3 length is 17 residues. Trimming shortened V by 5 bases and J by 2 bases, and 19 bases separated the two germline ends. The CDR3 DNA reads TGTGCCAGCAGTGACGTAAGTGAGGGACGGCGCAATCAGCCCCAGCATTTT. Translation: CASSDVSEGRRNQPQHF. Supplemented by reference TRBV28 and TRBJ1-5, the full variable domain reads DVKVTQSSRYLVKRTGEKVFLECVQDMDHENMFWYRQDPGLGLRLIYFSYDVKMKEKGDIPEGYSVSREKKERFSLILESASTNQTSMYLCASSDVSEGRRNQPQHFGDGTRLSIL.

V and J are TRBV9 and TRBJ1-3, with unresolved D. This CDR3 is 15 amino acids long. CDR1 and CDR2 (germline): SGDLS, YYNGEE. The V end was cut by 3 bases, the J end by 1 base, with 11 bases between. CDR3 nucleotides: TGTGCCAGCAGCGCAACCCCACAGTCTGGAAACACCATATATTTT. Translating it yields CASSATPQSGNTIYF.

The chain carries TRBV5-6 and TRBJ2-2, with 11 positions matching TRBD2. Looked up from germline, CDR1 is SGHDT and CDR2 is YYEEEE. The length of the CDR3 is 17 residues. J gave up 6 bases and V 0 bases, and 7 bases lay outside the gene matches. The CDR3 here is CASSLERLAGGAGELFF. The CDR3 nucleotides are TGTGCCAGCAGCTTGGAACGCCTAGCGGGAGGCGCCGGGGAGCTGTTTTTT.

J is TRBJ2-3 and V is TRBV6-6; 8 bases fit TRBD1. Germline loops: CDR1 MNHNY, CDR2 SVGAGI (reference sequence). V lost 8 bases to trimming and J lost 4 bases; unmatched junction nucleotides: 11. The CDR3 runs to 15 residues. The CDR3 bases are TGTGCCAGCCGCGCAGGGGGCGCGGTCGCAGATACGCAGTATTTT. Encoded protein: CASRAGGAVADTQYF.

In this sample, this clone turned up once. This sequence joins TRBV7-2 and TRBJ2-4; 9 bases agree with TRBD2. Germline trimming cut 4 bases from V and 7 bases from J; bases unmatched to any gene: 11. The CDR3 length is 16 residues. Germline CDR1 is SGHTA and CDR2 is FQGNSA. As DNA, the CDR3 is TGTGCCAGCAGCTCCCCCCGGGCTAGCGGGGAGAACATTCAGTACTTC. It translates to CASSSPRASGENIQYF.

The table lists this clone with a few counts. The rearrangement links TRBV7-8 to TRBJ1-3; 7 bases are a match to TRBD1. This CDR3 has 18 amino acids. V gave up 2 bases and J gave up 2 bases; unmatched junction bases: 12. Germline V lookup: CDR1 SGHVS, CDR2 FQNEAQ. Written as DNA, the CDR3 is TGTGCCAGCAGCTTACTGGTTGCGACAGGGTCCCCTGGAAACACCATATATTTT. This encodes CASSLLVATGSPGNTIYF.

The chain employs TRBV28 and TRBJ2-7; TRBD2 agrees at 12 bases. Losses at the gene ends were 6 bases for V and 5 bases for J; bases not matched to a gene: 14. Germline V CDR1 and CDR2: MDHEN, SYDVKM. The CDR3 runs 17 residues. CDR3 in amino acids: CASRENRLAGVIHEQYF. CDR3 in DNA: TGTGCCAGCAGAGAGAACAGACTAGCGGGAGTAATCCACGAGCAGTACTTC.

The CDR3 loop is CASSPHGTRDAYNEQFF. As DNA, the CDR3 is TGTGCCAGCAGCCCCCATGGCACCCGGGATGCCTACAATGAGCAGTTCTTC. J is TRBJ2-1 and V is TRBV5-4; TRBD2 might be the D (5 bases). CDR1 and CDR2 from the germline V gene are SGHNT and YYREEE (reference sequence). Trimming cost V 4 bases and J 2 bases, with 19 bases left between them. The CDR3 totals 17 residues.

For this clone: The identical CDR3 is also encoded by other nucleotide sequences in the sample. This sequence joins TRBV2 and TRBJ1-2, with D unclear. Trimming shortened V by 1 base and J by 5 bases, and 5 bases separated the two germline ends. Germline assignment: CDR1 SNHLY and CDR2 FYNNEI. CDR3 length: 12 amino acids. The CDR3 nucleotides read TGTGCCAGCAGTGAAGGAACGTATGGCTACACCTTC. It codes for CASSEGTYGYTF.

This chain connects TRBV7-9 to TRBJ2-1; D is perhaps TRBD2 (5 bases). Per germline, CDR1 SEHNR and CDR2 FQNEAQ (reference sequence). CDR3 length: 14 residues. Trimming left V 1 base short and J 8 bases short, with 12 bases between. CDR3 DNA sequence: TGTGCCAGCAGCTTAGTACGGCGGGTCGATGAGCAGTTCTTC. Protein product: CASSLVRRVDEQFF.

The chain has TRBV7-3 and TRBJ2-2, with D possibly TRBD1 on 6 matching bases. Deletions cut 5 bases from V and 0 bases from J, with 13 bases between. The V gene's germline CDR1 is SGHTA and CDR2 FQGTGA. The CDR3 extends over 16 amino acids. CDR3 coding DNA: TGTGCCAGCAGCCCAGGGGCGGCTCCGAACACCGGGGAGCTGTTTTTT. This translates into CASSPGAAPNTGELFF.